This T cell receptor beta chain was captured by sequencing in a study of blood T cell repertoires in COVID-19. Across the study: Researchers got acute and convalescent COVID-19 samples from the United States, Italy and Spain. The analysed material was cDNA or gDNA that came from T cells, B-cell-depleted T cells, or PBMCs.

This clone appeared a few times. V shed 6 bases and J 8 bases; nucleotides not matched to a gene: 9. The CDR3 spans 14 residues. CDR1 is MNHEY, CDR2 SVGAGI, per germline. Original handling: Quantification of nucleated cells was approximated via reference gene primer amplification. The table came from immunoSEQ multiplex PCR; TCRdb's copy has only in-frame clones and leaves some out. V and J calls and clone size are as listed in that table; D and trimming were resolved from the DNA. The table records 110,000 to 150,000 clones, roughly 85% of them present only once. The sequenced sample consisted of peripheral blood. This clonotype originated in a man aged 50 to 59 with acute or convalescent COVID-19. V usage is TRBV6-5 and J usage is TRBJ1-1; 10 bases are shared with TRBD1. The CDR3 nucleotides read TGTGCCAGCAGCGTCCGGGACAGGGGTGTGGAAGCTTTCTTT. The encoded protein is CASSVRDRGVEAFF.